Listed below are T cell receptor beta chains from one sample, sequenced in a study of T cells in Graves' hyperthyroidism and ophthalmopathy. TCRdb fed the multiplex PCR reads into MiXCR, producing one record per CDR3 protein. The sample yields hundreds of thousands of distinct CDR3 sequences, roughly 14% seen once. Sequencing was done on a sample of blood. The source of these receptors is a woman aged 40 to 49 with Graves' ophthalmopathy. Both conserved end residues are part of each CDR3. D genes are given only for firm matches. Some rows mark clone size as missing; the rest say once, few, many or name a class of expanded clone.

V gene	clone size	J gene	D gene	CDR3 protein	CDR3 DNA
TRBV18	.	TRBJ1-1	.	CASSRLRTENTEAFF	TGTGCCAGCTCACGACTCCGGACAGAGAACACTGAAGCTTTCTTT
TRBV29-1	many	TRBJ1-1	.	CSVVDHTEAFF	TGCAGCGTTGTTGATCACACTGAAGCTTTCTTT
TRBV12-3/TRBV12-4	many	TRBJ1-1	.	CASSRDTEAFF	TGTGCCAGCAGCCGGGACACTGAAGCTTTCTTT
TRBV4-1	.	TRBJ2-7	TRBD2	CASSQDGEGNYEQYF	TGCGCCAGCAGCCAAGATGGGGAGGGGAACTACGAGCAGTACTTC
TRBV28	few	TRBJ2-7	TRBD2	CASSRPPLAGAWYEQYF	TGTGCCAGCAGCCGTCCCCCTTTAGCGGGAGCTTGGTACGAGCAGTACTTC
TRBV2	many	TRBJ2-5	.	CACSVAETQYF	TGTGCCTGCAGTGTTGCAGAGACCCAGTACTTC
TRBV5-1	many	TRBJ1-2	.	CASSLDGGSYGYTF	TGCGCCAGCAGCCTCGACGGGGGAAGCTATGGCTACACCTTC
TRBV19	many	TRBJ1-2	TRBD1	CASRPMGQGAYGYTF	TGTGCCAGTAGGCCTATGGGACAGGGGGCGTATGGCTACACCTTC
TRBV28	many	TRBJ2-5	.	CASSLKGAGLVYF	TGTGCCAGCAGTTTAAAAGGGGCAGGGCTGGTGTACTTC
TRBV6-4	.	TRBJ2-7	.	CASALAGGYYEQYF	TGTGCCAGCGCCCTTGCGGGCGGATACTACGAGCAGTACTTC
TRBV6-1	.	TRBJ2-4	.	CASSDLGRDAKNIQYF	TGTGCCAGCAGTGACCTCGGACGGGACGCCAAAAACATTCAGTACTTC
TRBV28	many	TRBJ1-1	TRBD1	CASSLSWGRGDTEAFF	TGTGCCAGCAGTTTATCGTGGGGCAGGGGGGACACTGAAGCTTTCTTT
TRBV19	.	TRBJ2-5	TRBD1	CASSIRTKQGIQETQYF	TGTGCCAGTAGTATACGGACCAAACAGGGGATCCAAGAGACCCAGTACTTC
TRBV18	.	TRBJ1-1	TRBD1	CASSPRAGDRVGTEAFF	TGTGCCAGCTCACCACGGGCGGGGGACAGGGTGGGCACTGAAGCTTTCTTT
TRBV6-2/TRBV6-3	many	TRBJ1-1	.	CASFGRLGRGNTEAFF	TGTGCCAGCTTCGGCAGGTTGGGTAGAGGGAACACTGAAGCTTTCTTT
TRBV19	many	TRBJ2-5	TRBD2	CASLPGLADQETQYF	TGTGCCAGTCTGCCGGGACTAGCGGACCAAGAGACCCAGTACTTC
TRBV12-3/TRBV12-4	many	TRBJ2-7	TRBD1	CASSSQGARYEQYF	TGTGCCAGCAGTTCTCAGGGGGCGCGGTACGAGCAGTACTTC
TRBV28	many	TRBJ2-2	.	CASSPPLGRIGELFF	TGTGCCAGCAGTCCTCCGTTAGGGAGGATCGGGGAGCTGTTTTTT
TRBV24-1	many	TRBJ2-7	TRBD1	CATQDRMGYEQYF	TGTGCCACCCAGGACAGGATGGGCTACGAGCAGTACTTC
TRBV28	.	TRBJ1-3	.	CASREQDTGNTIYF	TGTGCCAGCAGGGAACAAGATACTGGAAACACCATATATTTT
TRBV30	many	TRBJ1-1	.	CAWRTLYTEAFF	TGTGCCTGGAGGACTTTGTACACTGAAGCTTTCTTT
TRBV6-5	few	TRBJ1-5	.	CASSSTTGNQPQHF	TGTGCCAGCAGTTCCACTACAGGGAACCAGCCCCAGCATTTT
TRBV9	.	TRBJ1-2	.	CASSGVRSDYGYTF	TGTGCCAGCAGCGGCGTGCGGAGCGACTATGGCTACACCTTC
TRBV6-1	many	TRBJ1-1	.	CASSVVQEAFF	TGTGCCAGCAGTGTGGTACAGGAGGCTTTCTTT
TRBV12-3/TRBV12-4	many	TRBJ2-7	.	CASRGTQSYEQYF	TGTGCCAGCCGGGGGACTCAGTCCTACGAGCAGTACTTC
TRBV5-1	few	TRBJ1-1	.	CASSLTEVTEAFF	TGCGCCAGCAGCTTGACAGAGGTCACTGAAGCTTTCTTT
TRBV12-3/TRBV12-4	many	TRBJ1-2	.	CASTRGSYGYTF	TGTGCCAGCACCCGAGGGAGCTATGGCTACACCTTC
TRBV15	many	TRBJ1-2	.	CATSGTDFNYGYTF	TGTGCCACCAGCGGCACAGACTTTAACTATGGCTACACCTTC
TRBV6-5	many	TRBJ2-7	.	CASSYQGREQYF	TGTGCCAGCAGTTACCAGGGACGCGAGCAGTACTTC
TRBV10-3	many	TRBJ1-2	TRBD1	CAISEDRGHNGYTF	TGTGCCATCAGTGAGGACAGGGGGCATAATGGCTACACCTTC
TRBV12-5	many	TRBJ2-7	.	CASGVPGANEQYF	TGTGCTAGTGGCGTCCCCGGGGCCAACGAGCAGTACTTC
TRBV20-1	many	TRBJ1-5	.	CSARGGILYQPQHF	TGCAGTGCTAGAGGGGGTATTCTTTATCAGCCCCAGCATTTT
TRBV6-2/TRBV6-3	many	TRBJ2-7	TRBD2	CASRGLASSYEQYF	TGTGCCAGCAGGGGACTAGCGTCCTCCTACGAGCAGTACTTC
TRBV20-1	many	TRBJ2-7	.	CSAPVGSGSYEQYF	TGCAGTGCCCCCGTTGGTAGCGGCTCCTACGAGCAGTACTTC
TRBV6-1	.	TRBJ1-6	.	CASSAPPGRKDSPLHF	TGTGCCAGCAGTGCCCCCCCAGGGAGAAAGGATTCACCCCTCCACTTT
TRBV28	few	TRBJ2-2	TRBD2	CASSFEFGTSGRGAGELFF	TGTGCCAGCAGTTTCGAGTTCGGGACTAGCGGGCGTGGCGCCGGGGAGCTGTTTTTT
TRBV20-1	many	TRBJ2-5	.	CSAAPPTEETQYF	TGCAGTGCTGCCCCGCCGACAGAAGAGACCCAGTACTTC
TRBV5-1	many	TRBJ2-4	TRBD2	CASSLDRAGGQNIQYF	TGCGCCAGCAGCTTGGACAGGGCGGGAGGGCAAAACATTCAGTACTTC
TRBV28	many	TRBJ1-3	.	CASTLAGAGGNTIYF	TGTGCCAGCACCTTGGCCGGGGCAGGTGGAAACACCATATATTTT
TRBV5-1	few	TRBJ1-4	TRBD1	CASSLWTGGNEKLFF	TGCGCCAGCAGCTTGTGGACAGGAGGGAATGAAAAACTGTTTTTT
TRBV5-4	many	TRBJ2-5	TRBD2	CASSHQGLAGETQYF	TGTGCCAGCAGCCACCAAGGACTAGCGGGAGAGACCCAGTACTTC
TRBV12-3/TRBV12-4	few	TRBJ2-7	TRBD2	CASSQTSGRAYEQYF	TGTGCCAGCAGCCAGACTAGCGGGAGGGCATACGAGCAGTACTTC
TRBV27	.	TRBJ2-6	.	CASSPLQQVYGANVLTF	TGTGCCAGCAGTCCTCTCCAACAGGTTTATGGGGCCAACGTCCTGACTTTC
TRBV19	many	TRBJ2-7	.	CASSLLEEPYEQYF	TGTGCCAGTAGCCTACTAGAAGAGCCCTACGAGCAGTACTTC
TRBV19	many	TRBJ2-2	.	CASSMRLAGTAGELFF	TGTGCCAGTAGTATGAGGTTGGCGGGAACGGCCGGGGAGCTGTTTTTT
TRBV7-3	few	TRBJ2-2	.	CASSLDSAGELFF	TGTGCCAGCAGCTTAGATTCCGCCGGGGAGCTGTTTTTT
TRBV14	many	TRBJ2-7	.	CASSHQKLGEQYF	TGTGCCAGCAGCCACCAGAAATTAGGGGAGCAGTACTTC
TRBV5-8	many	TRBJ2-5	TRBD1	CASSWGTDFQETQYF	TGTGCCAGCAGCTGGGGGACAGACTTCCAAGAGACCCAGTACTTC
TRBV28	many	TRBJ1-2	.	CASRNGAANYGYTF	TGTGCCAGCAGAAACGGGGCAGCTAACTATGGCTACACCTTC
TRBV7-9	many	TRBJ1-1	TRBD1	CASSRGQGNTEAFF	TGTGCCAGCAGCCGCGGACAGGGGAACACTGAAGCTTTCTTT
TRBV28	many	TRBJ1-1	TRBD1	CASTPRTGPMNTEAFF	TGTGCCAGCACACCAAGGACAGGGCCGATGAACACTGAAGCTTTCTTT
TRBV14	many	TRBJ1-2	TRBD1	CASSQDVTGGYGYTF	TGTGCCAGCAGCCAAGATGTGACAGGGGGCTATGGCTACACCTTC
TRBV19	many	TRBJ2-2	TRBD1	CASSITGQGANGELFF	TGTGCCAGTAGTATAACGGGACAGGGGGCGAACGGGGAGCTGTTTTTT
TRBV12-3/TRBV12-4	many	TRBJ1-1	TRBD1	CASMTGLWDTEAFF	TGTGCCAGCATGACAGGGTTATGGGACACTGAAGCTTTCTTT
TRBV11-1	.	TRBJ2-5	TRBD1	CASSSWTGRGETQYF	TGTGCCAGCAGCTCATGGACAGGGAGAGGTGAGACCCAGTACTTC